This is a list of T cell receptor beta chains from one sample in a study of blood T cell repertoires in COVID-19. The table came from immunoSEQ multiplex PCR; TCRdb's copy has only in-frame clones and leaves some out. The sample carries roughly 230,000 clones, roughly 83% recorded once. Sequenced sample: peripheral blood. The receptor set was obtained from a woman aged 45-65 years with acute or convalescent COVID-19. Each CDR3 is given with its conserved first and last residue. D genes are given only for firm matches. Some rows mark clone size as missing; the rest say once, few, many or name a class of expanded clone.

>-|TRBJ2-3|-|TRBV3-1/TRBV3-2
CASTGGEADTQYF
TGTGCCAGCACGGGTGGGGAGGCGGATACGCAGTATTTT
>TRBD1|TRBJ2-7|-|TRBV2
CASSWTGQGYEQYF
TGTGCCAGCAGTTGGACAGGGCAGGGCTACGAGCAGTACTTC
>TRBD1|TRBJ2-7|-|TRBV19
CASSTRGQGASYEQYF
TGTGCCAGTAGTACCCGAGGACAGGGGGCGAGCTACGAGCAGTACTTC
>TRBD2|TRBJ2-7|-|TRBV7-2
CASSEPSGWSYEQYF
TGTGCCAGCAGCGAACCTAGCGGATGGTCCTACGAGCAGTACTTC
>-|TRBJ1-2|-|TRBV9
CASSVADSYGYTF
TGTGCCAGCAGCGTAGCGGACAGCTATGGCTACACCTTC
>TRBD1|TRBJ1-2|-|TRBV30
CAWSGLTGSKDGYTF
TGTGCCTGGAGTGGTTTGACAGGGTCAAAGGATGGCTACACCTTC
>TRBD1|TRBJ1-4|-|TRBV28
CASSPGQDREKLFF
TGTGCCAGCAGTCCGGGACAGGATCGCGAAAAACTGTTTTTT
>-|TRBJ1-5|-|TRBV18
CASSPDKLQPQHF
TGTGCCAGCTCTCCCGACAAATTACAGCCCCAGCATTTT
>-|TRBJ1-2|-|TRBV7-9
CASTRGPGSYGYTF
TGTGCCAGCACCCGCGGTCCTGGGTCCTATGGCTACACCTTC
>TRBD1|TRBJ2-2|-|TRBV5-6
CASRQSDRGLFTGELFF
TGTGCCAGCAGGCAATCAGACAGGGGTTTGTTTACCGGGGAGCTGTTTTTT
>-|TRBJ1-3|-|TRBV14
CASSQVPRAGNTIYF
TGTGCCAGCAGCCAAGTACCCAGGGCGGGAAACACCATATATTTT
>-|TRBJ2-6|-|TRBV30
CAWESQGGGSGANVLTF
TGTGCCTGGGAGTCCCAGGGGGGAGGCTCTGGGGCCAACGTCCTGACTTTC
>TRBD1|TRBJ2-7|-|TRBV5-1
CASSLTDRDLNEQYF
TGCGCCAGCAGCCTGACGGACAGGGACTTAAACGAGCAGTACTTC
>TRBD1|TRBJ2-7|-|TRBV4-2
CASSQEMGQPSSYEQYF
TGTGCCAGCAGCCAAGAAATGGGACAGCCCTCCTCCTACGAGCAGTACTTC
>-|TRBJ1-1|-|TRBV28
CASSQTVNTEAFF
TGTGCCAGCAGTCAGACAGTCAACACTGAAGCTTTCTTT
>-|TRBJ2-5|-|TRBV20-1
CSASDPVEQETQYF
TGCAGTGCTAGTGACCCGGTCGAACAAGAGACCCAGTACTTC
>TRBD2|TRBJ2-1|-|TRBV25-1
CASSEGLARYNEQFF
TGTGCCAGCAGTGAAGGACTAGCGCGCTACAATGAGCAGTTCTTC
>TRBD1|TRBJ1-2|-|TRBV3-1/TRBV3-2
CASSPRQGLRGYTF
TGTGCCAGCAGCCCCCGACAGGGGCTAAGAGGCTACACCTTC
>TRBD1|TRBJ2-7|-|TRBV28
CASSPPQGYTYEQYF
TGTGCCAGCAGTCCCCCACAGGGGTACACCTACGAGCAGTACTTC
>-|TRBJ1-1|-|TRBV7-3
CASSPAGGEGTEAFF
TGTGCCAGCAGCCCCGCGGGGGGCGAGGGCACTGAAGCTTTCTTT
>-|TRBJ1-2|-|TRBV28
CASTGVYGYTF
TGTGCCAGCACCGGGGTCTATGGCTACACCTTC
>-|TRBJ2-7|few|TRBV16
CASSQGGTKLYEQYF
TGTGCCAGCAGCCAAGGTGGGACAAAATTATACGAGCAGTACTTC
>TRBD1|TRBJ2-7|-|TRBV28
CASSTGQGSYEQYF
TGTGCCAGCAGCACGGGACAGGGGTCCTACGAGCAGTACTTC
>-|TRBJ2-3|-|TRBV7-3
CASSLSSGSTDTQYF
TGTGCCAGCAGCTTAAGTAGCGGTAGCACAGATACGCAGTATTTT
>TRBD2|TRBJ2-1|-|TRBV27
CASIRLSGRGYNEQFF
TGTGCCAGCATCAGACTTTCCGGGAGGGGCTACAATGAGCAGTTCTTC
>TRBD1|TRBJ2-2|-|TRBV19
CARSERDRGLGGELFF
TGTGCCAGAAGCGAGCGGGACAGGGGGCTTGGCGGGGAGCTGTTTTTT
>-|TRBJ1-2|-|TRBV18
CASQGQISNYGYTF
TGTGCCAGCCAAGGACAGATTTCCAACTATGGCTACACCTTC
>TRBD2|TRBJ2-3|-|TRBV5-5
CASSPGVAGTADTQYF
TGTGCCAGCAGCCCAGGGGTAGCGGGGACCGCAGATACGCAGTATTTT
>-|TRBJ2-3|-|TRBV11-2
CASSQFRWGEIDTQYF
TGTGCCAGCAGCCAATTCCGATGGGGGGAAATAGATACGCAGTATTTT
>-|TRBJ2-7|-|TRBV7-9
CASSLDPSSYEQYF
TGTGCCAGCAGCTTGGATCCTAGCTCCTACGAGCAGTACTTC
>-|TRBJ2-7|-|TRBV7-2
CASSLQPGKSYEQYF
TGTGCCAGCAGCTTACAACCAGGGAAATCCTACGAGCAGTACTTC
>-|TRBJ2-3|-|TRBV27
CASTLRRSTDTQYF
TGTGCCAGCACCTTAAGGAGAAGCACAGATACGCAGTATTTT
>-|TRBJ1-1|-|TRBV5-6
CASSFQVEEEAFF
TGTGCCAGCAGCTTCCAAGTAGAGGAGGAGGCTTTCTTT
>TRBD2|TRBJ2-1|once|TRBV4-2
CASSQAYGGGAPYNEQFF
TGTGCCAGCAGCCAAGCCTATGGCGGGGGGGCGCCCTACAATGAGCAGTTCTTC
>TRBD2|TRBJ2-7|-|TRBV11-2
CASSPGTSEQYF
TGTGCCAGCAGCCCCGGGACTAGCGAGCAGTACTTC
>-|TRBJ1-3|-|TRBV9
CASSGGAGNTIYF
TGTGCCAGCAGCGGCGGAGCAGGAAACACCATATATTTT
>TRBD1|TRBJ1-3|-|TRBV5-1
CASSLRTGDGNTIYF
TGCGCCAGCAGCCTAAGAACAGGGGATGGAAACACCATATATTTT
>-|TRBJ1-2|few|TRBV27
CASSLSWASNYGYTF
TGTGCCAGCAGTTTATCGTGGGCATCGAACTATGGCTACACCTTC
>-|TRBJ2-5|-|TRBV7-9
CASSTGTHQETQYF
TGTGCCAGCAGCACCGGGACACACCAAGAGACCCAGTACTTC
>-|TRBJ1-3|once|TRBV3-1/TRBV3-2
CASSQGRRTIYF
TGTGCCAGCAGCCAAGGGAGAAGGACCATATATTTT
>TRBD2|TRBJ2-1|-|TRBV7-9
CASSLPPGTSYNEQFF
TGTGCCAGCAGCTTACCCCCCGGGACTAGTTACAATGAGCAGTTCTTC
>-|TRBJ2-7|-|TRBV18
CASSPNGYEQYF
TGTGCCAGCTCACCTAACGGCTACGAGCAGTACTTC
>TRBD1|TRBJ1-2|-|TRBV25-1
CASSATGEYGYTF
TGTGCCAGCAGTGCGACAGGGGAGTATGGCTACACCTTC
>TRBD1|TRBJ2-7|-|TRBV19
CASKSRGISYEQYF
TGTGCCAGTAAGTCCAGGGGGATCTCCTACGAGCAGTACTTC
>TRBD1|TRBJ1-4|-|TRBV30
CARQGQGGEKLFF
TGTGCCCGACAGGGACAGGGGGGTGAAAAACTGTTTTTT
>TRBD1|TRBJ2-4|-|TRBV18
CASSSGQVLAKNIQYF
TGTGCCAGCTCATCCGGACAGGTTCTAGCCAAAAACATTCAGTACTTC
>-|TRBJ2-2|-|TRBV29-1
CSVRGRGDTGELFF
TGCAGCGTTCGGGGCAGGGGCGACACCGGGGAGCTGTTTTTT
>-|TRBJ2-7|few|TRBV11-2
CASSLDLGRGGLEQYF
TGTGCCAGCAGCTTAGATCTCGGCAGGGGAGGGTTAGAGCAGTACTTC
>TRBD1|TRBJ2-7|-|TRBV4-2
CASSQVGQDYEQYF
TGTGCCAGCAGCCAAGTGGGACAGGACTACGAGCAGTACTTC
>-|TRBJ1-3|-|TRBV4-3
CASSQDGYRGNTIYF
TGCGCCAGCAGCCAAGATGGATACAGAGGAAACACCATATATTTT
>TRBD1|TRBJ2-7|-|TRBV6-6
CASSYLGQGPREQYF
TGTGCCAGCAGTTACCTAGGACAGGGGCCCCGCGAGCAGTACTTC
>TRBD1|TRBJ2-3|-|TRBV2
CASRPGQGGSLRGDTQYF
TGTGCCAGCAGACCGGGACAGGGAGGTAGTCTAAGAGGAGATACGCAGTATTTT
>TRBD1|TRBJ2-3|-|TRBV19
CASSRTGRSDTQYF
TGTGCCAGTAGTCGGACAGGGAGGTCAGATACGCAGTATTTT
>-|TRBJ1-1|-|TRBV24-1
CATSESMNTEAFF
TGTGCCACCAGTGAGTCTATGAACACTGAAGCTTTCTTT
>TRBD2|TRBJ2-1|many|TRBV28
CASSPMTSGRRVEQFF
TGTGCCAGCAGCCCGATGACTAGCGGGAGGCGTGTGGAGCAGTTCTTC
>-|TRBJ2-6|-|TRBV7-9
CASSPPGQISGANVLTF
TGTGCCAGCAGCCCCCCGGGACAAATCTCTGGGGCCAACGTCCTGACTTTC
>TRBD1|TRBJ1-5|-|TRBV7-2
CASSSTGGRQPQHF
TGTGCCAGCAGCTCAACAGGGGGGAGACAGCCCCAGCATTTT
>-|TRBJ2-5|-|TRBV9
CASSSLGAGGETQYF
TGTGCCAGCAGCTCCCTCGGGGCCGGGGGAGAGACCCAGTACTTC
>-|TRBJ1-6|-|TRBV3-1/TRBV3-2
CASSQVGASYNSPLHF
TGTGCCAGCAGCCAAGTAGGGGCCTCCTATAATTCACCCCTCCACTTT